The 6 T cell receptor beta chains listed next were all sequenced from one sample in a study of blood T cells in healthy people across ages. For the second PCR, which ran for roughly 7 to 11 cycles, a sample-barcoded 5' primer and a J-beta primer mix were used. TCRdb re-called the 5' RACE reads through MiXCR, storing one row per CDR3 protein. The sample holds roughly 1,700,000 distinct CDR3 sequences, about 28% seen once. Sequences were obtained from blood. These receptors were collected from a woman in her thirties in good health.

CDR3 DNA: TGCGCCAGCAGCCACCTGACAGGGGGCGGTCAGCCCCAGCATTTT. Translating gives CASSHLTGGGQPQHF. The chain combines TRBV4-1 with TRBJ1-5; TRBD1 agrees at 10 bases. J lost 6 bases, V lost 3 bases, and 5 bases had no gene match. The CDR3 consists of 15 residues. In germline, CDR1 is MGHRA, CDR2 YSYEKL.

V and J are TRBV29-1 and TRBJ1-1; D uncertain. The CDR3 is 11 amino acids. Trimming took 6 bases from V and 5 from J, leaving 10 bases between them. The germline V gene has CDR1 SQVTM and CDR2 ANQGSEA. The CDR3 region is CSVPEETEAFF. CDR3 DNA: TGCAGCGTCCCGGAGGAAACTGAAGCTTTCTTT. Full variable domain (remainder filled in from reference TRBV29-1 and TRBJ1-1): SAVISQKPSRDICQRGTSLTIQCQVDSQVTMMFWYRQQPGQSLTLIATANQGSEATYESGFVIDKFPISRPNLTFSTLTVSNMSPEDSSIYLCSVPEETEAFFGQGTRLTVV.

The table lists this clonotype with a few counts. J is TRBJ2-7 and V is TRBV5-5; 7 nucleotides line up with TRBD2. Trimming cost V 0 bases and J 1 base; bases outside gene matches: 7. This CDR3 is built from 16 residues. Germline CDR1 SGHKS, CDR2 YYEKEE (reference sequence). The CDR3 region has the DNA TGTGCCAGCAGCTTGGCCGGGAGGACTGGTTCCTACGAGCAGTACTTC. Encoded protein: CASSLAGRTGSYEQYF.

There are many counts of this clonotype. The CDR3 loop reads CSGTDREGYGYTF. CDR3 bases: TGCAGCGGGACCGACAGGGAAGGCTATGGCTACACCTTC. This chain joins TRBV29-1 and TRBJ1-2, with 7 bases matching TRBD1. Per the germline V gene, CDR1 is SQVTM and CDR2 is ANQGSEA. The CDR3 is 13 amino acids. J was trimmed by 4 bases and V by 7 bases; bases with no gene match: 9.

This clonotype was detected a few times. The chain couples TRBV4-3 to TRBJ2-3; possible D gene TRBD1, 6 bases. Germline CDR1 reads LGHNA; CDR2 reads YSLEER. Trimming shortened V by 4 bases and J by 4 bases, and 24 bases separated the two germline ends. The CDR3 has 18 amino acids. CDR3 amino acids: CASSRCTGRRGKADTQYF. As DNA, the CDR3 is TGCGCCAGCAGCCGATGTACAGGGAGAAGGGGGAAGGCAGATACGCAGTATTTT.

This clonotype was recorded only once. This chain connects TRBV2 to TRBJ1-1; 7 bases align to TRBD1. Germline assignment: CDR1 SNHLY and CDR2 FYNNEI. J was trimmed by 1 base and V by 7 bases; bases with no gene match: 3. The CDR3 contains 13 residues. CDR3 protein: CASIRQGNTEAFF. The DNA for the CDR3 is TGTGCCAGCATTAGACAGGGGAACACTGAAGCTTTCTTT.